This T cell receptor (beta chain) was observed in a study of monozygotic twins with inflammatory bowel disease. Blood was drawn at under 3 ml per donor. For each CDR3 protein, TCRdb gives one entry from its re-call of the 5' RACE reads, without DNA. The ten most abundant clones cover approximately 2.3% of a sample with approximately 400,000 distinct CDR3 sequences. Germline V gives CDR1 SGHTA, CDR2 FQGNSA. The CDR3 has 14 residues. The clonotype was recovered from a human donor with ulcerative colitis or Crohn's disease, or a healthy co-twin of an affected twin (not recorded which). This rearrangement joins TRBV7-2 to TRBJ1-4; with no DNA, the TCRdb D assignment of TRBD1 cannot be verified. The sequencing sample was made of blood. CDR3 region: CASSLWARGEKLFF.